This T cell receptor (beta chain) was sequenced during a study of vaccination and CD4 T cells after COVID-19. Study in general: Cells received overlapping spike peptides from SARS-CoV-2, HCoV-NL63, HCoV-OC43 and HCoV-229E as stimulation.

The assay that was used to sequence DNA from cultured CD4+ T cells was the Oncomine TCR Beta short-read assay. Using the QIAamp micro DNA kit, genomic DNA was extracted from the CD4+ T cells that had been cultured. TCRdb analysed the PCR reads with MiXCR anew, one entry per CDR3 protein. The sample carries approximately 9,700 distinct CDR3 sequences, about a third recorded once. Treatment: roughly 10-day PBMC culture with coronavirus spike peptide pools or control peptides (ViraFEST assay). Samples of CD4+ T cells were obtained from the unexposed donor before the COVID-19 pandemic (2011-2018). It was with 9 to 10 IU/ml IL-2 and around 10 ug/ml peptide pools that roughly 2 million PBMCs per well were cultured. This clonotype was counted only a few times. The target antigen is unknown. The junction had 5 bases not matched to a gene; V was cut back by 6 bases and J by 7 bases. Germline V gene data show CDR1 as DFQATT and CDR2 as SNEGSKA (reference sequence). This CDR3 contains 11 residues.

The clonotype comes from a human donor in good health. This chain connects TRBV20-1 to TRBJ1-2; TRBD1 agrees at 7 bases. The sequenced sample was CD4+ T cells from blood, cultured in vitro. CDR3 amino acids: CSAQTGLGYTF. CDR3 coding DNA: TGCAGTGCCCAGACAGGGCTTGGCTACACCTTC.